The 24 T cell receptor beta chains listed next were all sequenced from one sample in a study of blood T cell repertoires in COVID-19 (dated by TCRdb to between 2020 and 2021). Library prep was done by the immunoSEQ multiplex PCR assay. TCRdb stores this immuneACCESS table with in-frame sequences only. Part of the clones is absent; in the studies checked, under half of the shortfall reflects unresolved V genes, and no reason is known for the rest. Present in this sample are about 300,000 clones, around 92% of which were seen just once. The ten most abundant clones make up under 7.5% of the sample. What was sequenced was peripheral blood. All receptors derive from a man aged 18 to 29 who had recovered from COVID-19.

The chain links TRBV7-9 to TRBJ2-3; 9 positions match TRBD1. Losses at the gene ends were 5 bases for V and 0 bases for J; bases not matched to a gene: 9. Germline V gene sequence: CDR1 SEHNR, CDR2 FQNEAQ (reference sequence). The CDR3 consists of 17 residues. In nucleotides, the CDR3 is TGTGCCAGCAGCACCCAGACAGGGGGGACTAGCACAGATACGCAGTATTTT. Translating gives CASSTQTGGTSTDTQYF. The full variable domain, rest sourced from reference TRBV7-9 and TRBJ2-3, is DTGVSQNPRHKITKRGQNVTFRCDPISEHNRLYWYRQTLGQGPEFLTYFQNEAQLEKSRLLSDRFSAERPKGSFSTLEIQRTEQGDSAMYLCASSTQTGGTSTDTQYFGPGTRLTVL.

The V call is TRBV18, the J call TRBJ2-1, with TRBD2 as a possible D gene (6 bases). The CDR3 runs to 14 residues. The V end was cut by 1 base, the J end by 5 bases, with 9 bases between. Germline V gene sequence: CDR1 KGHSH, CDR2 LQKENI. CDR3 sequence reads: CASSPQRGNNEQFF. The CDR3 nucleotides are TGTGCCAGCTCACCACAACGGGGGAACAATGAGCAGTTCTTC.

This rearrangement joins TRBV7-9 to TRBJ2-1; D uncertain. Per the germline V gene, CDR1 is SEHNR and CDR2 is FQNEAQ (reference sequence). Trimming took off 6 bases at V and 0 bases at J, with 12 bases between the two ends. The CDR3 loop spans 15 amino acids. The CDR3 DNA follows: TGTGCCAGCAGAGATACTCGGAGCTCCTACAATGAGCAGTTCTTC. Translated, it gives CASRDTRSSYNEQFF. Using reference TRBV7-9 and TRBJ2-1 for the parts outside the CDR3, the full variable domain is DTGVSQNPRHKITKRGQNVTFRCDPISEHNRLYWYRQTLGQGPEFLTYFQNEAQLEKSRLLSDRFSAERPKGSFSTLEIQRTEQGDSAMYLCASRDTRSSYNEQFFGPGTRLTVL.

Comments on this clone: Its ends do not fully match the called genes, so a read error is possible. The chain is built from TRBV4-2 and TRBJ2-2; 11 bases match TRBD2. This CDR3 comprises 17 residues. Germline V gene lookup returns CDR1 LGHNA and CDR2 YNFKEQ. The CDR3 nucleotides are TGTGCCAGCAGTCAAGGGACTAGCGGACTAAACACCGGGGAGCTGTTTTTT. It encodes CASSQGTSGLNTGELFF.

The chain joins TRBV3-1 (or the pseudogene TRBV3-2) to TRBJ2-1, with 7 bases fitting TRBD2. Germline trimming cut 4 bases from V and 8 bases from J; bases unmatched to any gene: 17. From germline, CDR1 is LGHDT and CDR2 YNNKEL (reference sequence). CDR3 length: 17 amino acids. CDR3 region: CASSRSPEAGESHEQFF. In DNA form, the CDR3 reads TGTGCCAGCAGCCGGTCACCCGAGGCGGGAGAGAGCCATGAGCAGTTCTTC.

The chain employs TRBV7-3 and TRBJ2-1; 8 bases line up with TRBD2. J gave up 7 bases and V 5 bases, and 10 bases lay outside the gene matches. The CDR3 runs 15 residues. The V gene's germline CDR1 is SGHTA and CDR2 FQGTGA. CDR3 sequence reads: CASSPGLGVINEQFF. The DNA for the CDR3 is TGTGCCAGCAGCCCGGGACTAGGAGTAATTAATGAGCAGTTCTTC.

This chain joins TRBV29-1 and TRBJ2-1; D uncertain. In germline, CDR1 is SQVTM, CDR2 ANQGSEA. The CDR3 sequence is 11 residues long. V was pared by 3 bases and J by 7 bases, with 7 bases between. The CDR3 reads CSVDEANEQFF. CDR3 DNA: TGCAGCGTTGACGAAGCGAATGAGCAGTTCTTC.

In this sample, this clone turned up once. The V call is TRBV7-9, the J call TRBJ2-3; weak D call: TRBD2 (6 bases). Germline V gene sequence: CDR1 SEHNR, CDR2 FQNEAQ (reference sequence). V dropped 3 bases and J dropped 0 bases, with 7 bases sitting between them. The CDR3 has 14 amino acids. This CDR3 reads CASSFAGSTDTQYF. The CDR3 bases are TGTGCCAGCAGCTTCGCGGGGAGCACAGATACGCAGTATTTT.

The rearrangement links TRBV5-4 to TRBJ2-7; TRBD1 agrees at 10 bases. Germline values: CDR1 SGHNT, CDR2 YYREEE (reference sequence). V shed 3 bases and J 4 bases; nucleotides not matched to a gene: 7. The CDR3 contains 15 residues. The CDR3 reads CASSSTGGATYEQYF. For the CDR3, the DNA is TGTGCCAGCAGCTCGACAGGGGGCGCGACATACGAGCAGTACTTC.

The chain is built from TRBV11-2 and TRBJ1-1, with 7 bases lining up with TRBD1. The CDR3 is 14 amino acids. Germline assignment: CDR1 SGHAT and CDR2 FQNNGV. Trimming cost V 1 base and J 13 bases; bases outside gene matches: 12. The CDR3 is CASSLVGGRLKLFF. The CDR3 bases are TGTGCCAGCAGCTTAGTAGGGGGCCGACTGAAGCTTTTCTTT.

This sequence joins TRBV27 and TRBJ1-5; 12 bases match TRBD1. Unmatched junction bases numbered 4, after V lost 5 bases and J lost 5 bases. This CDR3 is built from 15 residues. Germline-derived CDR1 and CDR2 are MNHEY and SMNVEV (reference sequence). CDR3 DNA: TGTGCCAGCAGTCCGGGACAGGGGGCAGATCAGCCCCAGCATTTT. Its protein product is CASSPGQGADQPQHF.

The chain carries TRBV19 and TRBJ1-2, with 8 bases aligning to TRBD1. This CDR3 region has 13 residues. After removal of 5 bases from V and 6 bases from J, the junction contained 5 bases not matched to a gene. CDR1 and CDR2 from the germline V gene are LNHDA and SQIVND (reference sequence). CDR3: CASSGTGSDGYTF. The CDR3 DNA sequence: TGTGCCAGTAGTGGGACAGGATCCGATGGCTACACCTTC.

The chain employs TRBV5-1 and TRBJ2-3, with D tentatively TRBD2 (7 bases). V was clipped by 6 bases and J by 4 bases, with 15 bases between them. CDR1 SGHRS and CDR2 YFSETQ come from the germline V gene. The CDR3 totals 14 residues. The chain's CDR3 is CASNAGAFADTQYF. CDR3 nucleotides: TGCGCCAGCAATGCGGGGGCGTTCGCAGATACGCAGTATTTT. The full variable domain, with the rest looked up from reference TRBV5-1 and TRBJ2-3, is KAGVTQTPRYLIKTRGQQVTLSCSPISGHRSVSWYQQTPGQGLQFLFEYFSETQRNKGNFPGRFSGRQFSNSRSEMNVSTLELGDSALYLCASNAGAFADTQYFGPGTRLTVL.

The CDR3 spells CASSVEFVSGGYEQFF. The CDR3 DNA sequence: TGTGCCAGCAGCGTAGAGTTCGTTAGCGGGGGTTATGAGCAGTTCTTC. The chain has TRBV9 and TRBJ2-1, with 9 positions matching TRBD2. The CDR3 is 16 residues long. V dropped 0 bases and J dropped 8; count of bases not matched to a gene: 9. CDR1 is SGDLS, CDR2 YYNGEE, per germline.

This chain uses TRBV10-3 with TRBJ1-1; TRBD1 matches 7 bases. CDR3 length: 12 residues. From germline, CDR1 is ENHRY and CDR2 SYGVKD. With 2 bases clipped from V and 12 bases from J, the junction kept 6 bases outside the gene matches. The chain's CDR3 is CAISEGGQRPFF. The CDR3 coding sequence is TGTGCCATCAGTGAGGGGGGACAGAGACCTTTCTTT.

V usage is TRBV5-6 and J usage is TRBJ2-3; D may be TRBD1 (5 bases). The CDR3 extends over 17 amino acids. Trimming cost V 0 bases and J 1 base, with 15 bases left between them. Germline V gives CDR1 SGHDT, CDR2 YYEEEE. For the CDR3, the DNA is TGTGCCAGCAGCTTGGCCCGCCAGGGCCGGGGCACAGATACGCAGTATTTT. Translation gives CASSLARQGRGTDTQYF.

This chain uses TRBV5-8 with TRBJ2-3, with 9 nucleotides matching TRBD1. The CDR3 has 17 residues. Germline V lookup: CDR1 SGHTS, CDR2 YDEGEE. V lost 0 bases and J lost 4; bases outside the gene matches: 9. The CDR3 DNA is TGTGCCAGCAGCTTGGCCTGGGGACAGGGCTGGGCAGATACGCAGTATTTT. Protein sequence: CASSLAWGQGWADTQYF.

J is TRBJ1-2 and V is TRBV19; TRBD1 agrees at 7 bases. This CDR3 has 17 residues. The germline V gene encodes CDR1 LNHDA and CDR2 SQIVND (reference sequence). The J segment lost 4 bases and the V segment lost 3 bases, leaving 14 bases of the junction unmatched. CDR3 sequence: CASSMPHNRGNGYGYTF. DNA for the CDR3: TGTGCCAGTAGTATGCCCCATAACAGGGGAAATGGCTATGGCTACACCTTC.

The V and J genes are TRBV7-6 and TRBJ2-1; the D gene is possibly TRBD2 (6 bases). Germline-derived CDR1 and CDR2 are SGHVS and FNYEAQ. The V gene lost 8 bases and the J gene lost 1 base, with 12 bases spanning the gap. The CDR3 consists of 14 residues. The CDR3 sequence is CASPIGLSYNEQFF. CDR3 bases: TGTGCCAGCCCTATAGGACTATCCTACAATGAGCAGTTCTTC.

This clone was counted once. The chain carries TRBV5-6 and TRBJ1-5; weak D call: TRBD1 (6 bases). Germline CDR1 SGHDT, CDR2 YYEEEE. This CDR3 spans 13 amino acids. The V end lost 4 bases, the J end lost 9 bases, and 14 bases lay between the germline ends. In nucleotides, the CDR3 is TGTGCCAGCAGCCCGGGACATCTTAGGCCCCAGCATTTT. It yields the protein CASSPGHLRPQHF.

V gene TRBV6-5 combines with J gene TRBJ2-7; 7 bases are shared with TRBD1. The CDR3 length is 11 residues. J gave up 4 bases and V 10 bases, and 4 bases lay outside the gene matches. Germline loops: CDR1 MNHEY, CDR2 SVGAGI. Here the CDR3 reads CATIRGYEQYF. CDR3 DNA: TGTGCCACCATCAGGGGGTACGAGCAGTACTTC.

The rearrangement joins TRBV6-5 to TRBJ2-1; D possibly corresponds to TRBD2 (6 bases). Trimming took off 4 bases at V and 2 bases at J, with 15 bases between the two ends. This CDR3 comprises 16 residues. Germline V gene lookup returns CDR1 MNHEY and CDR2 SVGAGI. CDR3 region: CASSSAEGIAYNEQFF. DNA for the CDR3: TGTGCCAGCAGTTCGGCGGAGGGGATCGCCTACAATGAGCAGTTCTTC.

The genes are TRBV29-1 and TRBJ2-1, with TRBD2 identical over 12 bases. V shed 0 bases, J shed 6 bases, and the junction held 6 bases outside the gene matches. The CDR3 totals 16 residues. Germline V gene lookup returns CDR1 SQVTM and CDR2 ANQGSEA. The CDR3 spells CSVEDHGLAGLNEQFF. The CDR3 region has the DNA TGCAGCGTTGAAGACCATGGACTAGCGGGGCTCAATGAGCAGTTCTTC.

This chain uses TRBV12-5 with TRBJ2-1; 11 bases match TRBD2. The trim removed 3 bases at V and 0 bases at J, leaving 13 bases unmatched. Germline V gene sequence: CDR1 LGHNT, CDR2 FRNRAP. CDR3 size: 20 residues. CDR3 residues: CASGFPPEVAGGRSYNEQFF. CDR3 sequence (DNA): TGTGCTAGTGGTTTCCCGCCGGAGGTAGCGGGGGGGCGCTCCTACAATGAGCAGTTCTTC.